Each of the 17 T cell receptor beta chains below was sequenced from the same sample in a study of post-analysis software for immune sequencing data (dated by TCRdb to the mid-2010s). No cognate antigen is known for these TCRs. Preparation of the library involved PCR. The sequencer listed for this sample is Illumina HiSeq 2500. To reduce PCR and sequencing biases, unique molecular identifiers were built into the TCR beta cDNA libraries. TCRdb applied fastp at Q25 and MiXCR to the public reads, then kept only in-frame beta chains. Rows with a matching CDR3 protein are joined into one entry that keeps the most common DNA and genes. The sample records more than 450,000 distinct CDR3 sequences, 44% of which are singletons. The ten largest clones add up to under 2% of the sample. What the study reported, not specific to this receptor: Significantly higher frequencies in patients than in controls were found for five or six TRBV segments, including TRBV5-6, TRBV5-1 and TRBV20-1.

Specimen: blood. The source of these receptors is a girl between 5 and 17 years old with multiple sclerosis.

This clonotype was found a few times. This sequence joins TRBV11-3 and TRBJ2-4, with D possibly matching TRBD1 (6 bases). Near its end, the DNA agrees better with TRBJ2-7, so the J call may be wrong. The V gene's germline CDR1 is SGHNT and CDR2 YENEEA. The CDR3 spans 15 residues. The CDR3 is CASSFRARGAYEQYF. DNA of the CDR3: TGTGCCAGCAGTTTCCGAGCCAGGGGAGCCTACGAGCAGTACTTC.

This clonotype was seen only a few times. The rearrangement uses TRBV15 and TRBJ1-2; 7 nucleotides align to TRBD1. The CDR3 has 13 amino acids. Germline V gives CDR1 LNHNV, CDR2 YYDKDF (reference sequence). V shed 1 base, J shed 7 bases, and the junction held 3 bases outside the gene matches. CDR3 region: CATSRAGQRGYTF. CDR3 DNA sequence: TGTGCCACCAGCAGAGCGGGACAGCGTGGCTACACCTTC. The full variable domain, in which reference TRBV15 and TRBJ1-2 provide the parts outside the CDR3, is DAMVIQNPRYQVTQFGKPVTLSCSQTLNHNVMYWYQQKSSQAPKLLFHYYDKDFNNEADTPDNFQSRRPNTSFCFLDIRSPGLGDTAMYLCATSRAGQRGYTFGSGTRLTVV.

This clonotype has a handful of counts. V usage is TRBV10-3 and J usage is TRBJ1-2, with TRBD1 identical over 7 bases. Germline V lookup: CDR1 ENHRY, CDR2 SYGVKD. The CDR3 runs 16 residues. V was pared by 0 bases and J by 3 bases, with 7 bases of the junction left unmatched. This chain's CDR3 is CAISESEGGQYYGYTF. The DNA for the CDR3 is TGTGCCATCAGTGAGTCAGAGGGGGGACAGTACTATGGCTACACCTTC.

This clonotype was observed a few times. The rearrangement joins TRBV4-1 to TRBJ2-7, with D unclear. Germline CDR1 is MGHRA and CDR2 is YSYEKL. CDR3 length: 14 amino acids. Trimming pared 0 bases from V and 7 bases from J, leaving 13 bases between. The CDR3 nucleotides read TGCGCCAGCAGCCAAGATAATGGAGTCGGAGAGCAGTACTTC. It encodes CASSQDNGVGEQYF.

The genes are TRBV12-3 or TRBV12-4 and TRBJ2-3; perhaps D is TRBD1 or TRBD2 (8 bases each). V lost 5 bases and J lost 3, with 18 bases in between. The CDR3 sequence is 16 residues long. DNA for the CDR3: TGTGCCAGCAGTACAGGGGGACTAGTTGAGACAGATACGCAGTATTTT. This sequence encodes CASSTGGLVETDTQYF.

The J gene is TRBJ2-3, the V gene TRBV11-3; unclear D gene. CDR1 is SGHNT, CDR2 YENEEA, per germline. Trimming took 1 base from V and 0 from J, leaving 5 bases between them. The CDR3 consists of 14 residues. CDR3 in DNA: TGTGCCAGCAGCTTAGGGGAAAGCACAGATACGCAGTATTTT. This translates into CASSLGESTDTQYF. Filled out from reference TRBV11-3 and TRBJ2-3, the complete variable domain reads EAGVVQSPRYKIIEKKQPVAFWCNPISGHNTLYWYLQNLGQGPELLIRYENEEAVDDSQLPKDRFSAERLKGVDSTLKIQPAELGDSAVYLCASSLGESTDTQYFGPGTRLTVL.

The chain employs TRBV4-1 and TRBJ2-1, with 8 positions matching TRBD2. This CDR3 has 22 amino acids. V lost 3 bases, J lost 5 bases, and 27 bases stayed unmatched. Germline loops: CDR1 MGHRA, CDR2 YSYEKL. CDR3 region: CASSHLILYYGEGSGGHNEQFF. As DNA, the CDR3 is TGCGCCAGCAGCCACCTTATACTATACTATGGCGAGGGGAGCGGGGGCCACAATGAGCAGTTCTTC.

The V gene is TRBV9, the J gene TRBJ2-1, with 9 bases identical to TRBD2. This CDR3 is built from 17 residues. Germline CDR1 is SGDLS and CDR2 is YYNGEE. J was trimmed by 3 bases and V by 2 bases; bases with no gene match: 9. The CDR3 here is CASSVGGSGSFYNEQFF. For the CDR3, the DNA is TGTGCCAGCAGCGTGGGGGGTAGCGGGAGTTTCTACAATGAGCAGTTCTTC.

The chain combines TRBV2 with TRBJ1-5; TRBD1 aligns across 7 bases. V lost 7 bases, J lost 1 base, and 7 bases stayed unmatched. Per the germline V gene, CDR1 is SNHLY and CDR2 is FYNNEI. This CDR3 region has 15 residues. CDR3 DNA: TGTGCCAGCACCAGACAGGGTGGAAGCAATCAGCCCCAGCATTTT. Translation: CASTRQGGSNQPQHF. The entire variable domain, with the rest obtained from reference TRBV2 and TRBJ1-5, is as follows: EPEVTQTPSHQVTQMGQEVILRCVPISNHLYFYWYRQILGQKVEFLVSFYNNEISEKSEIFDDQFSVERPDGSNFTLKIRSTKLEDSAMYFCASTRQGGSNQPQHFGDGTRLSIL.

The gene calls are TRBV12-3 or TRBV12-4 and TRBJ1-5; 7 bases line up with TRBD1. The CDR3 sequence is 15 residues long. J lost 3 bases, V lost 0 bases, and 2 bases had no gene match. The CDR3 spells CASSLADRLNQPQHF. The CDR3 nucleotides read TGTGCCAGCAGTTTAGCGGACAGGCTCAATCAGCCCCAGCATTTT.

In DNA, the CDR3 is TGTGCCAGCAGTCCCCCGGGGGCTAGCGGTGCCTTGGAGCAGTACTTC. Its translation is CASSPPGASGALEQYF. This chain uses TRBV12-3 or TRBV12-4 with TRBJ2-7; TRBD2 is a possible D gene (7 bases). Trimming pared 5 bases from V and 7 bases from J, leaving 24 bases between. The CDR3 has 16 amino acids.

V usage is TRBV5-6 and J usage is TRBJ1-1; D possibly corresponds to TRBD1 (6 bases). CDR1 is SGHDT, CDR2 YYEEEE, per germline. This CDR3 comprises 15 residues. Deletions cut 4 bases from V and 3 bases from J, with 16 bases between. The CDR3 coding sequence is TGTGCCAGCAGCCCGGGATGGGGGCGCGACACTGAAGCTTTCTTT. The encoded protein is CASSPGWGRDTEAFF.

The rearrangement uses TRBV6-5 and TRBJ2-3, with 8 bases lining up with TRBD2. There are 16 residues in the CDR3. The germline gives CDR1 MNHEY, CDR2 SVGAGI. V dropped 0 bases and J dropped 0; count of bases not matched to a gene: 2. The CDR3 nucleotides read TGTGCCAGCAGTTACTCGAGCGGGGGTAGCACAGATACGCAGTATTTT. Protein sequence: CASSYSSGGSTDTQYF.

This clonotype has just a few counts. The gene calls are TRBV28 and TRBJ2-5; no reliable D call. Looked up from germline, CDR1 is MDHEN and CDR2 is SYDVKM. The CDR3 length is 13 residues. V lost 5 bases and J 5 bases, leaving 12 bases between the germline ends. The CDR3 sequence: CASSPGTTETQYF. The DNA of the CDR3 is TGTGCCAGCAGTCCCGGCACGACGGAGACCCAGTACTTC.

The V call is TRBV6-5, the J call TRBJ1-2, with 7 positions matching TRBD1. Trimming removed 5 bases from V and 0 bases from J; junction bases left unmatched: 6. The CDR3 contains 15 residues. Per germline, CDR1 MNHEY and CDR2 SVGAGI. CDR3 bases: TGTGCCAGCAGTCGCTGGGACAGAACTAACTATGGCTACACCTTC. Amino acids: CASSRWDRTNYGYTF.

V usage is TRBV30 and J usage is TRBJ2-6; D gene unclear. Germline CDR1 is GTSNPN and CDR2 is SVGIG (reference sequence). V lost 3 bases, J lost 0 bases, and 15 bases lay in between. The CDR3 is 17 amino acids. The CDR3 spells CAWRGIGFYSGANVLTF. In DNA, the CDR3 is TGTGCCTGGAGGGGGATAGGATTCTACTCTGGGGCCAACGTCCTGACTTTC.

The genes are TRBV12-3 or TRBV12-4 and TRBJ1-6; D gene uncertain. Trimming pared 6 bases from V and 9 bases from J, leaving 15 bases between. The CDR3 loop spans 14 amino acids. CDR3 amino acids: CASSTASGSSPLHF. Written as DNA, the CDR3 is TGTGCCAGCAGCACAGCCAGCGGTAGTTCACCCCTCCACTTT.